This T cell receptor beta chain was sequenced during a study of shared clonotypes between healthy human individuals (dated by TCRdb to 2019 to 2021). A note on the overall study: The cohort included a few men and two women between 18 and 49 years of age. Per donor, three plates each were used for CD4 naive and CD4 memory, two for CD8 naive, and one for CD8 memory. Blood TCR repertoires of a handful of healthy adults were deeply sequenced to estimate repertoire size and the extent of clonotype sharing between individuals. Different laboratories and diverse techniques were used to prepare libraries and sequence TCR repertoires, to increase sequencing depth and limit assay-specific biases. Between about 0.94 and 8.9 billion PBMCs per donor were obtained by leukapheresis. Here is what the overall study found, with its caveats: Incomplete sequencing was indicated by rarefaction of sorted-subset datasets, despite the large sequencing depth. Sampling was limited to blood, and TCR repertoires in tissue likely differ from TCR repertoires in blood. Pairwise subsampling led to the expectation that sequencing depth would affect the degree of clonotype sharing among donors. About 4.5% of naive CD4, around 3.5% of naive CD8, around 2.3% of memory CD4, and about 0.4% of memory CD8 clonotypes were shared across several donors. The genetic and exposure-history diversity represented was limited by the small number of donors. Compared with non-shared clonotypes, clonotypes shared by all four sorted-subset donors had higher generation probabilities. Estimated clonotype richness was generally larger for naive than for memory subsets.

CD8 naive samples consisted of CD45RO-negative cells that were positively selected for CCR7, yielding a CD45RA+CCR7+ population without TemRA cells. Donors were healthy HIV-negative adults with no recently reported acute infections or vaccinations. All donors were Caucasian adults living in Nashville, Tennessee, USA. Blood was obtained by leukapheresis, after which PBMCs were separated by Ficoll-Histopaque density gradient centrifugation and cryopreserved in liquid nitrogen vapor phase. Analytical flow cytometry was used to check the purity and quantity of every magnetically sorted T cell population. Genomic DNA was isolated from each sorted fraction and quantified by UV absorbance on a Nanodrop 2000c. Worth noting for this clone: It has no known antigen specificity. Per-nucleotide qualities are absent, and no much larger clonotype sits a single base away.

Using the deep immunoSEQ assay, multiplex PCR amplified TCR CDR3 regions from genomic DNA. Genomic DNA extracted from each cell subset was distributed evenly over all wells of several immunoSEQ 96-well plates, and each plate served as one replicate. For sorted subsets, roughly 200 ng genomic DNA, equal to 30,000 or so T cell genomes, was loaded into each replicate PCR. The purified libraries were quantified using a Qubit 3.0 fluorometer, sized with a Bioanalyzer 2100, and then quantified again using the KAPA Library Quantification kit. Each immunoSEQ 96-well plate was sequenced on its own single-read 150-cycle Illumina NextSeq 550 flow cell. On the authors' methods: Because the immunoSEQ output held only junctional sequences and lacked quality scores, the filtering could not match the filtering applied to full-length reads. Sequences were annotated with PyIR, a Python wrapper for IgBLAST v1.9, using IMGT germline references to assign V/J genes and CDR3. Reads were filtered out if the reads had weak V/J assignments (E-value above 1e-6), no CDR3, stop codons, out-of-frame junctions, or ambiguous translated residues. V3J clonotypes were defined as sequences sharing the same inferred V gene, J gene, and CDR3 amino acid sequence. The percentage overlap between two repertoires was calculated by dividing the number of shared unique clonotypes by the size of the smaller repertoire. RTK rarefaction, the Chao1 estimator, and Recon v2.1 estimates of unobserved clonotypes were used to assess repertoire richness. Generation probabilities for all TCRbeta clonotypes obtained by the gDNA method from a few donors were computed using OLGA. Imported from immuneACCESS, the table was reduced by TCRdb to in-frame sequences with V and J called. These copies leave out some clones; in studies compared against another copy, an unresolved V gene accounts for under half, and the cause of the remainder is not known. That table supplies the V and J calls and clone size; D and trimming were determined from the DNA. The sample yields about 800,000 clones; 90% to 97% were counted once. The biggest ten clones account for under 0.3% of the sample.

Reading from cysteine to phenylalanine, the CDR3 counts 16 amino acids. CDR3 DNA is the only sequence kept; it has 48 bases, read in frame from the first base. At the junction V is shortened by 6 bases and J by 1 base, with 19 bases in between. CDR1 and CDR2 (SGDLS, YYNGEE) derive from the germline V gene. This TCR came from a man aged 25-45 years in good health. Sequencing was performed on naive CD8+ T cells sorted from blood. This specimen's cell subset or site label, interpreted: CD45RA+CCR7+. The rearrangement joined TRBV9 to TRBJ1-2; the D segment could be TRBD1, given 6 matching bases. The sequenced DNA: TGTGCCAGCACCTCGAGGGGGGGCGATCATAACTATGGCTACACCTTC. Its product reads: CASTSRGGDHNYGYTF.